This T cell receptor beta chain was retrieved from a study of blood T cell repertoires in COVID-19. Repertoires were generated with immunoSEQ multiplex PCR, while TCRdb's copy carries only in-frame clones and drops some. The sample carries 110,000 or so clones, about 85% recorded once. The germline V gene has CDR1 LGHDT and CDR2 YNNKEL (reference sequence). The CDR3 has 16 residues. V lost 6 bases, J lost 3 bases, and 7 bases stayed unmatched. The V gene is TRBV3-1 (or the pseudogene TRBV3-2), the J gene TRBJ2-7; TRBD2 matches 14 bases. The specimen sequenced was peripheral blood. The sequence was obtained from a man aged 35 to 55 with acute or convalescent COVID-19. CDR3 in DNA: TGTGCCAGCAGTCGGGGACTAGCGGGGGATTACTACGAGCAGTACTTC. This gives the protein CASSRGLAGDYYEQYF.